The 21 T cell receptor beta chains in this list originate from one sample, sequenced in a study of control samples from healthy donors and cancer patients. Measured with immunoSEQ multiplex PCR; TCRdb has only the in-frame clones, and not every one. Counted here are around 68,000 clones, about 80% occurring once; the ten biggest clones make up roughly 16%. Sequenced: blood. These receptors originate from a man aged 45-60 years in good health.

The V and J genes are TRBV5-5 and TRBJ1-1, with 9 nucleotides matching TRBD1. CDR1 and CDR2 (germline): SGHKS, YYEKEE (reference sequence). CDR3 length: 15 amino acids. With V trimmed by 4 bases and J by 5 bases, 9 bases remained unmatched. CDR3 residues: CASSGGQGRDTEAFF. As DNA, the CDR3 is TGTGCCAGCAGCGGGGGACAGGGTAGGGATACTGAAGCTTTCTTT.

V usage is TRBV7-3 and J usage is TRBJ2-2; a possible D gene is TRBD1 (6 bases). The V and J ends lost 3 bases and 5 bases respectively, with 13 bases between them. There are 15 residues in the CDR3. Germline CDR1 reads SGHTA; CDR2 reads FQGTGA. The CDR3 region has the DNA TGTGCCAGCAGCTTGGACAGAATTGGTACCGGGGAGCTGTTTTTT. The encoded protein is CASSLDRIGTGELFF.

V and J are TRBV7-9 and TRBJ1-4; D gene unclear. The CDR3 is 13 residues long. Trimming cost V 1 base and J 4 bases, with 4 bases left between them. Germline-derived CDR1 and CDR2 are SEHNR and FQNEAQ (reference sequence). The CDR3 loop is CASSLESNEKLFF. The CDR3 DNA is TGTGCCAGCAGCTTAGAAAGTAATGAAAAACTGTTTTTT.

This CDR3 is CASRTGREQFF. The CDR3 nucleotides read TGTGCCAGTCGGACCGGACGGGAGCAGTTCTTC. J is TRBJ2-1 and V is TRBV5-4; no reliable D call. Between the trimmed V and J ends, which lost 8 bases and 10 bases, there was a span of 13 bases. CDR3 length equals 11 residues. Germline V CDR1 and CDR2: SGHNT, YYREEE (reference sequence). Together with reference TRBV5-4 and TRBJ2-1, the CDR3 gives the full variable domain: ETGVTQSPTHLIKTRGQQVTLRCSSQSGHNTVSWYQQALGQGPQFIFQYYREEENGRGNFPPRFSGLQFPNYSSELNVNALELDDSALYLCASRTGREQFFGPGTRLTVL.

This chain connects TRBV7-9 to TRBJ1-2; TRBD1 matches 8 bases. Germline values: CDR1 SEHNR, CDR2 FQNEAQ (reference sequence). J was trimmed by 3 bases and V by 3 bases; bases with no gene match: 6. The CDR3 sequence is 15 residues long. CDR3 nucleotides: TGTGCCAGCAGCTTTGGACAGGGAGGGGACTATGGCTACACCTTC. It translates to CASSFGQGGDYGYTF.

Concerning this clone: Distinct nucleotide sequences in the sample also encode this CDR3. V and J are TRBV5-1 and TRBJ1-1; D gene unclear. The V end lost 0 bases, the J end lost 5 bases, and 5 bases lay between the germline ends. CDR1 and CDR2 (germline): SGHRS, YFSETQ. The CDR3 consists of 12 residues. CDR3 sequence (DNA): TGCGCCAGCAGCTTGGGTTGGACTGAAGCTTTCTTT. Encoded protein: CASSLGWTEAFF.

V usage is TRBV4-2 and J usage is TRBJ2-3, with a possible D match to TRBD1 (6 bases). The CDR3 sequence is 19 residues long. V lost 0 bases and J lost 0, with 19 bases in between. Germline V gene sequence: CDR1 LGHNA, CDR2 YNFKEQ. CDR3 coding DNA: TGTGCCAGCAGCCAAGAATGGGCCCAGGACAGACTTAGCACAGATACGCAGTATTTT. It specifies CASSQEWAQDRLSTDTQYF.

The chain links TRBV10-3 to TRBJ2-3, with 10 bases that match TRBD2. Germline V CDR1 and CDR2: ENHRY, SYGVKD. The CDR3 extends over 14 amino acids. V lost 6 bases, J lost 3 bases, and 3 bases stayed unmatched. CDR3 bases: TGTGCCATCAGCCAGACTAGCGGGACAGATACGCAGTATTTT. Amino acids: CAISQTSGTDTQYF.

This sequence joins TRBV9 and TRBJ1-2; D ambiguous. The V end lost 6 bases, the J end lost 8 bases, and 11 bases lay between the germline ends. CDR3 size: 11 residues. Germline V lookup: CDR1 SGDLS, CDR2 YYNGEE. The CDR3 DNA reads TGTGCCAGCAAAGGAGGAGGCGGCTACACCTTC. Encoded protein: CASKGGGGYTF. Variable domain in full (rest from reference TRBV9 and TRBJ1-2): DSGVTQTPKHLITATGQRVTLRCSPRSGDLSVYWYQQSLDQGLQFLIQYYNGEERAKGNILERFSAQQFPDLHSELNLSSLELGDSALYFCASKGGGGYTFGSGTRLTVV.

The chain combines TRBV7-2 with TRBJ2-2, with TRBD1 as a possible D gene (5 bases). CDR1 is SGHTA and CDR2 is FQGNSA in the germline V gene. V lost 4 bases, J lost 1 base, and 7 bases lay in between. The CDR3 spans 14 residues. The CDR3 nucleotides are TGTGCCAGCAGCTCCACAGGGAACACCGGGGAGCTGTTTTTT. This gives the protein CASSSTGNTGELFF.

This chain links TRBV9 with TRBJ1-4; no clear D. The V end lost 0 bases, the J end lost 10 bases, and 16 bases lay between the germline ends. The CDR3 spans 15 residues. The V gene's germline CDR1 is SGDLS and CDR2 YYNGEE. The CDR3 loop reads CASSVGQLTEGKLFF. The CDR3 DNA follows: TGTGCCAGCAGCGTAGGGCAACTCACAGAGGGAAAACTGTTTTTT. Variable domain in full (rest from reference TRBV9 and TRBJ1-4): DSGVTQTPKHLITATGQRVTLRCSPRSGDLSVYWYQQSLDQGLQFLIQYYNGEERAKGNILERFSAQQFPDLHSELNLSSLELGDSALYFCASSVGQLTEGKLFFGSGTQLSVL.

V gene TRBV18 combines with J gene TRBJ1-1; D is uncertain. The CDR3 has 14 residues. Germline-derived CDR1 and CDR2 are KGHSH and LQKENI. Between the trimmed V and J ends, which lost 4 bases and 1 base, there was a span of 10 bases. The CDR3 protein is CASSRPLENTEAFF. Written as DNA, the CDR3 is TGTGCCAGCTCACGCCCATTGGAGAACACTGAAGCTTTCTTT.

This chain uses TRBV5-6 with TRBJ2-1, with TRBD2 identical over 14 bases. The CDR3 is 16 amino acids. V gave up 4 bases and J gave up 3 bases; unmatched junction bases: 3. Germline V gene lookup returns CDR1 SGHDT and CDR2 YYEEEE. The CDR3 nucleotides read TGTGCCAGCAGCAGACTAGCGGGAGGGGTCTACAATGAGCAGTTCTTC. Translation: CASSRLAGGVYNEQFF. Variable domain in full (rest from reference TRBV5-6 and TRBJ2-1): DAGVTQSPTHLIKTRGQQVTLRCSPKSGHDTVSWYQQALGQGPQFIFQYYEEEERQRGNFPDRFSGHQFPNYSSELNVNALLLGDSALYLCASSRLAGGVYNEQFFGPGTRLTVL.

The rearrangement joins TRBV9 to TRBJ2-5, with 8 bases matching TRBD2. The CDR3 extends over 16 amino acids. Germline CDR1 reads SGDLS; CDR2 reads YYNGEE. V lost 0 bases, J lost 2 bases, and 6 bases stayed unmatched. The CDR3 is CASSVVPSGPQETQYF. The DNA of the CDR3 is TGTGCCAGCAGCGTAGTCCCTAGCGGGCCTCAAGAGACCCAGTACTTC.

The chain is built from TRBV6-2 or TRBV6-3 and TRBJ2-3; D remains ambiguous. CDR1 and CDR2 from the germline V gene are MNHEY and SVGEGT. The CDR3 has 11 residues. V lost 6 bases and J 6 bases, leaving 7 bases between the germline ends. The CDR3 bases are TGTGCCAGCAGCAGGTCCGATACGCAGTATTTT. Translation: CASSRSDTQYF.

This chain links TRBV5-4 with TRBJ2-3; possible D gene TRBD2, 5 bases. V shed 2 bases and J shed 2 bases, with 9 bases lying between them. Germline V gene lookup returns CDR1 SGHNT and CDR2 YYREEE (reference sequence). This CDR3 region has 14 residues. This CDR3 reads CASSLEGNTDTQYF. For the CDR3, the DNA is TGTGCCAGCAGCTTAGAGGGCAACACAGATACGCAGTATTTT.

The chain carries TRBV7-2 and TRBJ1-1; TRBD1 aligns across 10 bases. CDR1 SGHTA and CDR2 FQGNSA come from the germline V gene. CDR3 length equals 17 residues. Trimming cost V 3 bases and J 1 base; bases outside gene matches: 8. This chain's CDR3 is CASSFLRTGGTNTEAFF. CDR3 sequence (DNA): TGTGCCAGCAGCTTCTTGAGGACAGGGGGTACGAACACTGAAGCTTTCTTT.

This chain connects TRBV6-2 or TRBV6-3 to TRBJ1-4; D may be TRBD1 (5 bases). V lost 2 bases and J lost 0, with 13 bases in between. This CDR3 has 17 amino acids. The germline gives CDR1 MNHEY, CDR2 SVGEGT. For the CDR3, the DNA is TGTGCCAGCAGTTACACCGTAGGGGACGCAACTAATGAAAAACTGTTTTTT. This sequence encodes CASSYTVGDATNEKLFF.

J is TRBJ2-1 and V is TRBV4-3, with TRBD2 matching over 8 bases. V gave up 0 bases and J gave up 8 bases; unmatched junction bases: 24. The CDR3 length is 21 residues. Germline V CDR1 and CDR2: LGHNA, YSLEER. The CDR3 loop is CASSQDINTSTGRAHVYEQFF. DNA of the CDR3: TGCGCCAGCAGCCAAGATATCAACACTTCAACCGGGAGGGCCCACGTTTATGAGCAGTTCTTC.

Points on this clone: At one boundary the junction diverges from the germline segment, which might be a read error. This chain uses TRBV7-9 with TRBJ2-7; the match to TRBD1 covers 9 bases. Germline values: CDR1 SEHNR, CDR2 FQNEAQ (reference sequence). There are 11 residues in the CDR3. The CDR3 loop reads CASSLEGQGHF. The DNA for the CDR3 is TGTGCCAGCAGCTTAGAGGGACAGGGACACTTC.

The gene calls are TRBV6-5 and TRBJ1-4; D perhaps matches TRBD1 (6 bases). The V gene lost 0 bases and the J gene lost 7 bases, with 12 bases spanning the gap. The CDR3 is made up of 15 amino acids. Germline V gene data show CDR1 as MNHEY and CDR2 as SVGAGI. CDR3 sequence reads: CASSYSRGDGEKLFF. DNA of the CDR3: TGTGCCAGCAGTTACTCGAGGGGGGACGGTGAAAAACTGTTTTTT.